The clone carrying this T cell receptor (beta chain) has a handful of counts. The target antigen is unknown. Reverse transcribing all isolated RNA meant expressed TCRB transcripts were sequenced. Assay used: immunoSEQ multiplex PCR; TCRdb lists only in-frame clones, some missing. In the table there are 120,000 to 150,000 clones, about 10% of which are singletons. These data are taken from a study of beta chain features in type 1 diabetes. CDR3 size: 18 residues. The germline V gene encodes CDR1 SGHNT and CDR2 YYREEE (reference sequence). With 0 bases clipped from V and 2 bases from J, the junction kept 7 bases outside the gene matches. Study-level findings and limits: Researchers caution that PCR might favor shorter templates, equally among patients and controls. For cells with high TCR expression, cDNA sequencing could yield over-representation.

The sequenced sample was naive CD4+ T cells from blood. The rearrangement links TRBV5-4 to TRBJ2-1; 11 bases are a match to TRBD2. This receptor was taken from a man between 18 and 29 years old in good health. CDR3 in DNA: TGTGCCAGCAGCTTGGGTGGTAGCGGGGGGGCGACCTACAATGAGCAGTTCTTC. Its protein product is CASSLGGSGGATYNEQFF.